Many counts were recorded for the clone carrying this T cell receptor beta chain. Its antigen is currently unknown. This sample was included in a study of read filtering for tumor transcriptome and immune sequencing. Study-level findings and limits: The CD138-negative fraction was mixed bone marrow immune cells, not pure T cells. Compared with RNA-seq, IR-seq gave much higher clonotype depth and reliability.

Molecular barcoded adaptors covering alpha/delta and beta/gamma chains were used on roughly 400 ng RNA. Using its own MiXCR run on the reads, TCRdb lists one record per CDR3 protein. In the table there are around 130,000 distinct CDR3 sequences, approximately 13% of which are singletons. Trimming removed 2 bases from V and 1 base from J; junction bases left unmatched: 14. The CDR3 contains 21 residues. The germline V gene has CDR1 MNHNY and CDR2 SVGAGI (reference sequence). The clonotype was recovered from a donor aged 40 or over with multiple myeloma. The sequencing sample was made of a population of CD138-negative cells sorted from bone marrow. The chain recombines TRBV6-6 with TRBJ2-5, with 15 bases matching TRBD2. The CDR3 DNA follows: TGTGCCAGCAGTTACCCCAGAGATCCGGGACTAGCGGGAGGTAGCCAAGAGACCCAGTACTTC. Its translation is CASSYPRDPGLAGGSQETQYF.